The present TCR beta chain was sequenced within a study of chemoradiotherapy in HPV16-positive cancers. Study-level information: A couple of HPV16-positive patients' cells yielded candidate HPV-specific clones and common motifs. Findings and caveats of the study: Only a couple of HPV16-positive patients supplied the functional HPV-specificity definition. During treatment, candidate HPV-specific clones and E7-related motifs expanded in tumor.

The repertoire was sequenced with immunoSEQ multiplex PCR; TCRdb's copy has only in-frame clones and lacks some. Of 1,200 or so clones listed, more than 35% are singletons. Repeated repertoire sampling spanned the course of chemoradiotherapy. Concerning this clone: Antigen: not known.

The biological material was taken from a patient who underwent chemoradiotherapy. This clonotype was sampled from a human donor with HPV-associated anogenital cancer.

The DNA of the CDR3 is TGTGCCATCAGTGAGTCGACTAGCGGGGTACACGAGCAGTACTTC. The encoded protein is CAISESTSGVHEQYF. The chain recombines TRBV10-3 with TRBJ2-7; TRBD2 matches at 11 bases. V shed 0 bases and J 5 bases; nucleotides not matched to a gene: 3. The CDR3 length is 15 residues. Per germline, CDR1 ENHRY and CDR2 SYGVKD.